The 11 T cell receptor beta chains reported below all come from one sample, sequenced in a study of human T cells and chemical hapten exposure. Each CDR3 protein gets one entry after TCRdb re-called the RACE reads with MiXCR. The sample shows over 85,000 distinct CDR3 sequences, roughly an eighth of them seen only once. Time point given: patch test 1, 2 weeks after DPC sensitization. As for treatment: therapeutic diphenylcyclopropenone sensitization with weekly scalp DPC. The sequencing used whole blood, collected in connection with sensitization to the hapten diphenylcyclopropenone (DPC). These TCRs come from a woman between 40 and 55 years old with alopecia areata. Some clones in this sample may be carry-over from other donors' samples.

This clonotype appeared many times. CDR3 in DNA: TGCGCCAGCAGACTTGGACTAGCGGGACCCTCAACTAGCAATGAGCAGTTCTTC. The encoded protein is CASRLGLAGPSTSNEQFF. V is TRBV5-1 and J is TRBJ2-1; 12 nucleotides agree with TRBD2. CDR1 is SGHRS, CDR2 YFSETQ, per germline. This CDR3 contains 18 residues. With 5 bases clipped from V and 6 bases from J, the junction kept 15 bases outside the gene matches.

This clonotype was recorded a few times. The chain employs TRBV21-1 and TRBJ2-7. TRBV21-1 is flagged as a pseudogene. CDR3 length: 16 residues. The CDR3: CASSRATRRTSYEQYF. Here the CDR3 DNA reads TGTGCCAGCAGCAGGGCAACCCGTCGAACCTCCTACGAGCAGTACTTC.

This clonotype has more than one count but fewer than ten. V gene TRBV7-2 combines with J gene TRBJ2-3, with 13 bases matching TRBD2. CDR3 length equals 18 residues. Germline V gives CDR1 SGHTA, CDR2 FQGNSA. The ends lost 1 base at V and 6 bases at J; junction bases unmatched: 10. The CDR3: CASSLGGVGLAGMDTQYF. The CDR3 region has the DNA TGTGCCAGCAGCTTAGGAGGGGTGGGACTAGCGGGAATGGATACGCAGTATTTT.

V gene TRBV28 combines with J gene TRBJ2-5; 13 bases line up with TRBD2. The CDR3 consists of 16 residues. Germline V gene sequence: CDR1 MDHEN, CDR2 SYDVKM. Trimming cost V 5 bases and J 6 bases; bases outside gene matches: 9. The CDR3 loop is CASSPPGTSGKKTQYF. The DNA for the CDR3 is TGTGCCAGCAGTCCCCCTGGGACTAGCGGGAAGAAGACCCAGTACTTC.

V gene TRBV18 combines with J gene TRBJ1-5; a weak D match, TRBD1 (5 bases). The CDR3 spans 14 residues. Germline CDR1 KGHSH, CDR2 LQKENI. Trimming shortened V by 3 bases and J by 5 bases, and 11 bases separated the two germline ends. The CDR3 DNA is TGTGCCAGCTCACCTGGGGCAGGATATCAGCCCCAGCATTTT. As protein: CASSPGAGYQPQHF.

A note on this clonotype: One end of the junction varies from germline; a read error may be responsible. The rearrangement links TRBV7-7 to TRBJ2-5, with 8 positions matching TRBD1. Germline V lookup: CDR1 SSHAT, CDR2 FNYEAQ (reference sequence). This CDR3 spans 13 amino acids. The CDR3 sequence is CASSTGQGRTQYF. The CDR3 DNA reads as TGTGCTAGCAGCACCGGACAGGGAAGGACCCAGTACTTC.

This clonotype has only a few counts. In nucleotides, the CDR3 is TGTGCCAGCAGCTTTAGCGGGGGTAGCTCCTACAATGAGCAGTTCTTC. This encodes CASSFSGGSSYNEQFF. V gene TRBV7-2 combines with J gene TRBJ2-1; 9 nucleotides align to TRBD2. The CDR3 sequence is 16 residues long. The V gene's germline CDR1 is SGHTA and CDR2 FQGNSA. V lost 3 bases and J lost 0; bases outside the gene matches: 3.

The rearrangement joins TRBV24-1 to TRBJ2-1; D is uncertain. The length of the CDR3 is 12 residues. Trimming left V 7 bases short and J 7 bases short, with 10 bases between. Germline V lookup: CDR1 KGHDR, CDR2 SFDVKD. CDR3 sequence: CATRGPGNEQFF. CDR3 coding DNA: TGTGCCACCAGAGGACCCGGGAATGAGCAGTTCTTC.

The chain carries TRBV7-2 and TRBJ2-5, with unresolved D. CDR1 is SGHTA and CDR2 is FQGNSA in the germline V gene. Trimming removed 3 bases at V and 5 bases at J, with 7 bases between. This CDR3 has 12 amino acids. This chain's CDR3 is CASSLASETQYF. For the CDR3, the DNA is TGTGCCAGCAGCTTGGCGTCTGAGACCCAGTACTTC.

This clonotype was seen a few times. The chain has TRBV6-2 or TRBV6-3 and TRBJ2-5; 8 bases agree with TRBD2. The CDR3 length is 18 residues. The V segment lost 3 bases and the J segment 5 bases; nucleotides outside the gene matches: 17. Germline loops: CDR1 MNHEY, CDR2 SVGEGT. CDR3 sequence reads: CASSYASLLAGSRETQYF. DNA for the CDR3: TGTGCCAGCAGTTATGCATCCCTCTTAGCGGGATCGAGGGAGACCCAGTACTTC.

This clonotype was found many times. In nucleotides, the CDR3 is TGCAGTGCCATAGCGGGCGGTACTAATGAGCAGTTCTTC. Amino acids: CSAIAGGTNEQFF. V is TRBV20-1 and J is TRBJ2-1, with 7 bases matching TRBD2. Per germline, CDR1 DFQATT and CDR2 SNEGSKA (reference sequence). This CDR3 is built from 13 residues. With V trimmed by 6 bases and J by 7 bases, 9 bases remained unmatched.